The text below deals with one T cell receptor (beta chain). This clonotype was detected ten times or more. The antigen it binds to is not known. The sample holds no much larger clone one base away, and base qualities are not on file. From V the trimming removes 4 bases and from J it removes 4 bases, while the gene matches leave 9 bases of the junction unaccounted for. The CDR3 measures 16 amino acids from cysteine to phenylalanine. Solely the CDR3 DNA is kept, with 48 bases framed from the first base. CDR1 and CDR2, looked up from the germline V gene, are SGHRS and YFSETQ. The entry originates in a study of CD8 T cells in ankylosing spondylitis listed by TCRdb under 2017. With respect to the entire study: To find TCR variants linked to disease, the study profiled T cell receptor beta repertoires in ankylosing spondylitis patients and healthy donors. The full study cohort comprised about 25 ankylosing spondylitis patients and some 100 healthy donors. Peripheral blood was sampled, and synovial fluid was also collected from ankylosing spondylitis patients. Overall study results and their limits: According to the report, matched synovial fluid samples from ankylosing spondylitis patients were significantly enriched for the disease-linked clones. Some motif variants were previously reported in synovial fluid and blood of reactive arthritis patients, suggesting common disease-initiation mechanisms. A TCR beta motif made up of about eight highly homologous amino acid variants appeared to be characteristic of blood from ankylosing spondylitis patients. The disease-linked clones had a CD8+ phenotype and were found at relatively low frequencies in peripheral blood.

Sequenced on an Illumina HiSeq 2500. Quantitative 5'-RACE with molecular barcodes was used to prepare TCR beta libraries. In the authors' own workflow: A new computational method based on a probabilistic model of VDJ rearrangement was used to identify disease-linked TCR variants. TCRdb reanalyzed the raw reads on its own, using fastp at Q25 for trimming and MiXCR for clone calling, and kept in-frame beta chains. Every entry covers one CDR3 protein and lists the most common genes and DNA from its rows. Here the V and J calls rest on TCRdb's processing, not on the authors' analysis. Recorded for this sample are 300,000 to 400,000 distinct CDR3 sequences; around a tenth of them occurred a single time. The ten biggest clones cover 9.1% of the sample.

This TCR was sampled from a female donor with ankylosing spondylitis or in good health (not recorded which). The chain uses TRBV5-1 and TRBJ2-1, and TRBD2 matches 9 of the central bases. Sequencing used blood, either unsorted or a sorted T cell fraction (not recorded which). CDR3 protein: CASSQRGRASYNEQFF. The nucleotide sequence reads as follows: TGCGCCAGCAGCCAACGCGGGAGGGCCAGTTACAATGAGCAGTTCTTC.